This TCR beta chain was found in a study of T cell repertoires in cytomegalovirus infection. Study context: Matching HLA type and CMV infection were both indicated by public TCR beta signatures.

Points from the study as a whole: Of the TCR beta families, the public ones yielded a cumulative frequency that identified carriers of CMV plus the relevant HLA. In two of eight donors, the top clonotype was HLA-C-restricted CMV-specific.

TCRdb redid the calling of the reads with MiXCR, one entry per CDR3 protein. The table records about 310,000 distinct CDR3 sequences, 20% to 25% of them present only once. This clonotype has a count of ten or more. Its antigen is not identified. The germline gives CDR1 LGHNA, CDR2 YSLEER. CDR3 size: 15 residues. Trimming took off 4 bases at V and 0 bases at J, with 12 bases between the two ends. The TCR comes from a human donor in good health (CMV status not recorded). Some clones in this sample may be carry-over from other donors' samples. The source material was cultured PBMCs, sampled from culture after CMV antigen stimulation. V usage is TRBV4-3 and J usage is TRBJ1-1, with D unresolved. CDR3 DNA sequence: TGCGCCAGCAGCCCCTCCCGAGGGATGAACACTGAAGCTTTCTTT. Translated: CASSPSRGMNTEAFF.